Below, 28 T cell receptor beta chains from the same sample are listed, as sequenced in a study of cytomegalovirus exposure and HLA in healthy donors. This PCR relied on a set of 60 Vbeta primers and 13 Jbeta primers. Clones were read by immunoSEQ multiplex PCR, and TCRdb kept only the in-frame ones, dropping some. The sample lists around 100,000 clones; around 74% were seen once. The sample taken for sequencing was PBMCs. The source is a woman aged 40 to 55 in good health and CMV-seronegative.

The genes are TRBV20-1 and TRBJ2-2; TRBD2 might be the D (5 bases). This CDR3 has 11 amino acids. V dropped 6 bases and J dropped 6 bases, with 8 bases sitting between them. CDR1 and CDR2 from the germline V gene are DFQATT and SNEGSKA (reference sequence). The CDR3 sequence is CSAYGAGELFF. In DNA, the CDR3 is TGCAGTGCCTACGGGGCCGGGGAGCTGTTTTTT.

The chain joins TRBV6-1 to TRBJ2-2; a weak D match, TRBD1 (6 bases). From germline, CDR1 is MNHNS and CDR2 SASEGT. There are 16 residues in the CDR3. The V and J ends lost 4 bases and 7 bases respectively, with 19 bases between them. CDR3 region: CASSARKTKGVGELFF. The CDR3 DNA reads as TGTGCCAGCAGTGCCAGAAAGACTAAGGGGGTCGGGGAGCTGTTTTTT.

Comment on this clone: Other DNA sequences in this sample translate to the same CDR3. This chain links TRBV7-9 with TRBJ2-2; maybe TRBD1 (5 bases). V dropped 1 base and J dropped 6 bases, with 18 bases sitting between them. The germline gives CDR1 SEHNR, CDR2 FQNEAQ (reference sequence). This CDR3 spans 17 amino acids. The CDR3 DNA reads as TGTGCCAGCAGCTTAGTGGGGCAGGAAGTGACTCCCGGGGAGCTGTTTTTT. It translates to CASSLVGQEVTPGELFF.

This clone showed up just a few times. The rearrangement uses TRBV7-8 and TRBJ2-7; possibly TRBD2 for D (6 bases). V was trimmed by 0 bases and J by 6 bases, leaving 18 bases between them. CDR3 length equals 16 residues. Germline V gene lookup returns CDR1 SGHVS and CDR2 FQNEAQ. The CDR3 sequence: CASSLAVGGKSGEQYF. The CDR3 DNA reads TGTGCCAGCAGCTTAGCCGTGGGCGGGAAGTCGGGCGAGCAGTACTTC.

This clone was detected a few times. The chain's CDR3 is CASSFSGDPPGELFF. As DNA, the CDR3 is TGTGCCAGCAGCTTTAGCGGGGACCCCCCCGGGGAGCTGTTTTTT. The V gene is TRBV11-3, the J gene TRBJ2-2, with 8 bases matching TRBD2. The CDR3 covers 15 residues. Germline V gives CDR1 SGHNT, CDR2 YENEEA. V was pared by 3 bases and J by 6 bases, with 6 bases of the junction left unmatched.

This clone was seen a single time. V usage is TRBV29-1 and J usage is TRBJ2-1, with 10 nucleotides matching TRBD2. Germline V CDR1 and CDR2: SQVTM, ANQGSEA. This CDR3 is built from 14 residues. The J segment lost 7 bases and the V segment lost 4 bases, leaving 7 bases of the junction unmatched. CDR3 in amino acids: CSVALAGEANEQFF. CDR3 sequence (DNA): TGCAGCGTTGCCCTAGCGGGAGAAGCGAATGAGCAGTTCTTC.

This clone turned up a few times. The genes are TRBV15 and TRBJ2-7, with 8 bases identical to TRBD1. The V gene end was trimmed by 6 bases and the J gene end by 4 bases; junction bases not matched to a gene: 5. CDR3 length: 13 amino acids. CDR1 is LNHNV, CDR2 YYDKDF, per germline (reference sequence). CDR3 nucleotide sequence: TGTGCCACCAGGAAGAGACAGGGGTACGAGCAGTACTTC. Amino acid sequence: CATRKRQGYEQYF.

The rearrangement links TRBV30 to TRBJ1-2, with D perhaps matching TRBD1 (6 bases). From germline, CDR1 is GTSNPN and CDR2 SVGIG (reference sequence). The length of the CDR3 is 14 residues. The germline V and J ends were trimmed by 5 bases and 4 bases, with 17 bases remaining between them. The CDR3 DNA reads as TGTGCCTGGTCCTGGGGGGGCCGGGGCTATGGCTACACCTTC. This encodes CAWSWGGRGYGYTF.

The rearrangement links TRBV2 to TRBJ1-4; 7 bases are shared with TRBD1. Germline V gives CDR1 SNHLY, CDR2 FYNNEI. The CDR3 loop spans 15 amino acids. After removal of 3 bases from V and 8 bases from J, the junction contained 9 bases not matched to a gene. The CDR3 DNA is TGTGCCAGCAGTGAGAAGACAGGGTTAAACGAAAAACTGTTTTTT. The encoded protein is CASSEKTGLNEKLFF.

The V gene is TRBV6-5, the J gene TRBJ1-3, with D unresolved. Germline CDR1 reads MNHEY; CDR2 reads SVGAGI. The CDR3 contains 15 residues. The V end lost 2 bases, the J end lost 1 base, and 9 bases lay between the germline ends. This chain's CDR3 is CASSYRRDSGNTIYF. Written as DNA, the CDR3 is TGTGCCAGCAGTTACCGGAGGGATTCTGGAAACACCATATATTTT.

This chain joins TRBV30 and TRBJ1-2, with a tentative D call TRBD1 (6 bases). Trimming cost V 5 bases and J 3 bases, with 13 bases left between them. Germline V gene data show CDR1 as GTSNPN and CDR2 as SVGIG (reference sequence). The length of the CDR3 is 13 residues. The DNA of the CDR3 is TGTGCCTGGGGGACCGGGACACACTATGGCTACACCTTC. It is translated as CAWGTGTHYGYTF.

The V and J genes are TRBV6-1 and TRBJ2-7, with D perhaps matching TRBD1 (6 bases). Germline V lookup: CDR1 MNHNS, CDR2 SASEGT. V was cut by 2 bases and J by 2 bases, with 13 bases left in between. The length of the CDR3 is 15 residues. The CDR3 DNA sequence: TGTGCCAGCAGTGAACGGCAGGGGACCACCTACGAGCAGTACTTC. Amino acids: CASSERQGTTYEQYF.

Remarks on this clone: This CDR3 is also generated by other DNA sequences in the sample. CDR3 in DNA: TGTGCCAGCAGTCTAGGGACAGTCTACGAGCAGTACTTC. Amino acids: CASSLGTVYEQYF. The chain uses TRBV27 and TRBJ2-7; 7 nucleotides match TRBD1. V shed 5 bases and J 3 bases; nucleotides not matched to a gene: 4. The V gene's germline CDR1 is MNHEY and CDR2 SMNVEV (reference sequence). The CDR3 has 13 residues.

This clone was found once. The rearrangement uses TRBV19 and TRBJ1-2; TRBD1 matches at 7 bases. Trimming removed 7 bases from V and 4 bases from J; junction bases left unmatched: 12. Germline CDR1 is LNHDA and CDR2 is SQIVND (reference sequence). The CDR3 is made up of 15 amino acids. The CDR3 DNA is TGTGCCAGTATTCCCTCACAGGGGAGAGGCTATGGCTACACCTTC. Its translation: CASIPSQGRGYGYTF.

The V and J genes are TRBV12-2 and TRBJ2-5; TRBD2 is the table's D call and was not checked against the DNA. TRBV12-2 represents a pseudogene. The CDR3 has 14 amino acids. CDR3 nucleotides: TGTGCAAGTCGCCCGCACCGTAGAGGGGAGACCCAGTACTTC. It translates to CASRPHRRGETQYF.

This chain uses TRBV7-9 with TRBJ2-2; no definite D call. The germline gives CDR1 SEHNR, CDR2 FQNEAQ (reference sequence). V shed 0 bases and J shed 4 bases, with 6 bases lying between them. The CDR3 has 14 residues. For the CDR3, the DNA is TGTGCCAGCAGCTTAGCTAGTAGCACCGGGGAGCTGTTTTTT. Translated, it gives CASSLASSTGELFF.

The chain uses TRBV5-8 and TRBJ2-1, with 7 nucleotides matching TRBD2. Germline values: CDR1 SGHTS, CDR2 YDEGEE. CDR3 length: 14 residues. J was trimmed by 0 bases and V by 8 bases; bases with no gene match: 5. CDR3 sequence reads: CASVRDYSYNEQFF. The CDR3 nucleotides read TGTGCCAGTGTTCGGGACTACTCCTACAATGAGCAGTTCTTC.

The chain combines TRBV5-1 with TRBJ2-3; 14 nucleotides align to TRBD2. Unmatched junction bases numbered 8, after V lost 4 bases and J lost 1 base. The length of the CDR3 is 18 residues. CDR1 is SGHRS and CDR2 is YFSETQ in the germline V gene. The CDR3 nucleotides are TGCGCCAGCAGCAGAGGACTAGCGGGGGGAAGTGGCACAGATACGCAGTATTTT. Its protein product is CASSRGLAGGSGTDTQYF.

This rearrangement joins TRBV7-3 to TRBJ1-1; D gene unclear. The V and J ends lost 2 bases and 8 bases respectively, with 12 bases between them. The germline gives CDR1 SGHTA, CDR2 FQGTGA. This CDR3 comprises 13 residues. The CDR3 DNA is TGTGCCAGCAGCTTAGGCGCGGCCCGAGAAGCTTTCTTT. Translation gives CASSLGAAREAFF.

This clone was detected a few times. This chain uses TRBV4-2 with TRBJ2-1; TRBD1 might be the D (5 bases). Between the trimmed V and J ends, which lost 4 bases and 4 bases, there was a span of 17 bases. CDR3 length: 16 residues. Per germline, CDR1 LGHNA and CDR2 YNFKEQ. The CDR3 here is CASSRDDDSHYNEQFF. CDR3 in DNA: TGTGCCAGCAGCCGGGATGATGACAGTCATTACAATGAGCAGTTCTTC.

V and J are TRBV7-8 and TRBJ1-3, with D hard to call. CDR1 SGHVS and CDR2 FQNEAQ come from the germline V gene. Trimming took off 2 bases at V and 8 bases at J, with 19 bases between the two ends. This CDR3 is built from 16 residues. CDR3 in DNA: TGTGCCAGCAGCTTAATGATCGGGGTTGCAGCAGACACCATATATTTT. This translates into CASSLMIGVAADTIYF.

CDR3 sequence reads: CASSLGRQETQYF. CDR3 DNA sequence: TGTGCCAGCAGTTTGGGCCGCCAAGAGACCCAGTACTTC. This chain connects TRBV28 to TRBJ2-5; D is ambiguous. The CDR3 extends over 13 amino acids. CDR1 and CDR2 (germline): MDHEN, SYDVKM. V gave up 3 bases and J gave up 1 base, with 6 bases separating them.

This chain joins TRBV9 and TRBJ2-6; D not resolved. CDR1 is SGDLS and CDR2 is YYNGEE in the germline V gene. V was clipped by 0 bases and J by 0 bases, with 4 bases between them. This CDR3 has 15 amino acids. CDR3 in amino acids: CASSVDISGANVLTF. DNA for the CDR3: TGTGCCAGCAGCGTAGATATCTCTGGGGCCAACGTCCTGACTTTC.

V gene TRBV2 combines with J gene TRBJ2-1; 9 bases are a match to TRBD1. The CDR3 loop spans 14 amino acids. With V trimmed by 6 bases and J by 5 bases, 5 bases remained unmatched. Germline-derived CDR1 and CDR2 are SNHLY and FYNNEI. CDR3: CASSPGQGDNEQFF. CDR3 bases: TGTGCCAGCAGCCCGGGACAGGGTGACAATGAGCAGTTCTTC.

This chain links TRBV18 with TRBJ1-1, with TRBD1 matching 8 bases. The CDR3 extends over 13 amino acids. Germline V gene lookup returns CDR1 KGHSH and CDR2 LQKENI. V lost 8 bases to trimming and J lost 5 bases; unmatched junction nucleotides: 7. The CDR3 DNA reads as TGTGCCAGCCCAGCAGGGGGCCCGACTGAAGCTTTCTTT. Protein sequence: CASPAGGPTEAFF.

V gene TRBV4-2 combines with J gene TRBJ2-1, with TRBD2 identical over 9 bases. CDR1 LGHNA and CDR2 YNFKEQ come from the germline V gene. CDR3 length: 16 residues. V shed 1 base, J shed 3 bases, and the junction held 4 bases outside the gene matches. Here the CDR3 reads CASSQGGGRDYNEQFF. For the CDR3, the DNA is TGTGCCAGCAGCCAAGGGGGCGGGAGGGACTACAATGAGCAGTTCTTC.

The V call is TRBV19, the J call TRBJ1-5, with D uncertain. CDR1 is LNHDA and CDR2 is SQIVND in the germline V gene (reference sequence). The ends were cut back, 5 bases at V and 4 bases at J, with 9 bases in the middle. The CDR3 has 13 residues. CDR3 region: CASSVGTNQPQHF. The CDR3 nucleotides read TGTGCCAGTAGTGTGGGCACTAATCAGCCCCAGCATTTT.

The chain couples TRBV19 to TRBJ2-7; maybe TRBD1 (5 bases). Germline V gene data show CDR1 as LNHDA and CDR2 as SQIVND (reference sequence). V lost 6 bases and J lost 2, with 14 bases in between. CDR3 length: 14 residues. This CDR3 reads CASSMGQGPYEQYF. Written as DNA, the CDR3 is TGTGCCAGTAGCATGGGGCAGGGTCCCTACGAGCAGTACTTC. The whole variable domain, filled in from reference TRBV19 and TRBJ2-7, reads DGGITQSPKYLFRKEGQNVTLSCEQNLNHDAMYWYRQDPGQGLRLIYYSQIVNDFQKGDIAEGYSVSREKKESFPLTVTSAQKNPTAFYLCASSMGQGPYEQYFGPGTRLTVT.